The 23 T cell receptor beta chains reported below all come from one sample, sequenced in a study of blood T cell repertoires in COVID-19. Profiling relied on immunoSEQ multiplex PCR, and the TCRdb table lists in-frame clones only, not all of them. Counted here are more than 95,000 clones, around 79% occurring once; the ten biggest clones make up about 2.5%. The sequenced material came from peripheral blood. All receptors come from a man between 50 and 59 years old with acute or convalescent COVID-19.

The V gene is TRBV14, the J gene TRBJ1-2, with 8 bases aligning to TRBD1. CDR3 size: 14 residues. The J segment lost 8 bases and the V segment lost 2 bases, leaving 7 bases of the junction unmatched. Germline V lookup: CDR1 SGHDN, CDR2 FVKESK. The CDR3 region is CASSQRQGAEGYTF. CDR3 sequence (DNA): TGTGCCAGCAGCCAAAGGCAGGGGGCAGAGGGCTACACCTTC.

This rearrangement joins TRBV5-4 to TRBJ2-3, with no clear D. Trimming shortened V by 0 bases and J by 1 base, and 6 bases separated the two germline ends. This CDR3 contains 14 residues. Germline-derived CDR1 and CDR2 are SGHNT and YYREEE (reference sequence). The CDR3: CASSLAQGTDTQYF. The CDR3 DNA follows: TGTGCCAGCAGCTTGGCGCAGGGCACAGATACGCAGTATTTT. The complete variable domain, with remaining parts taken from reference TRBV5-4 and TRBJ2-3, reads ETGVTQSPTHLIKTRGQQVTLRCSSQSGHNTVSWYQQALGQGPQFIFQYYREEENGRGNFPPRFSGLQFPNYSSELNVNALELDDSALYLCASSLAQGTDTQYFGPGTRLTVL.

This clone occurred once. The CDR3 region has the DNA TGCGCCAGCAGCTCGGGACAGGGGCAAGGTAATTCACCCCTCCACTTT. It codes for CASSSGQGQGNSPLHF. The genes are TRBV5-1 and TRBJ1-6, with TRBD1 identical over 10 bases. Germline-derived CDR1 and CDR2 are SGHRS and YFSETQ. With 3 bases clipped from V and 6 bases from J, the junction kept 6 bases outside the gene matches. This CDR3 contains 16 residues.

The gene calls are TRBV5-4 and TRBJ2-1; 8 positions agree with TRBD2. The V gene's germline CDR1 is SGHNT and CDR2 YYREEE (reference sequence). CDR3 size: 15 residues. After removal of 2 bases from V and 4 bases from J, the junction contained 5 bases not matched to a gene. The chain's CDR3 is CASSLIAGTYNEQFF. The DNA for the CDR3 is TGTGCCAGCAGCTTAATAGCGGGAACTTACAATGAGCAGTTCTTC.

The chain employs TRBV7-9 and TRBJ1-1; 8 positions match TRBD1. Germline-derived CDR1 and CDR2 are SEHNR and FQNEAQ (reference sequence). Losses at the gene ends were 0 bases for V and 7 bases for J; bases not matched to a gene: 4. The CDR3 contains 14 residues. The CDR3 DNA reads as TGTGCCAGCAGCTTAGCGGACAGGGCTATTGAAGCTTTCTTT. It translates to CASSLADRAIEAFF.

This sequence joins TRBV5-1 and TRBJ2-3; 9 bases are shared with TRBD2. The CDR3 loop spans 14 amino acids. V gave up 4 bases and J gave up 3 bases; unmatched junction bases: 3. From germline, CDR1 is SGHRS and CDR2 YFSETQ. The CDR3 DNA follows: TGCGCCAGCAGCGTGGGACTAGCTACAGATACGCAGTATTTT. Residues: CASSVGLATDTQYF.

The CDR3 sequence is CASSPRSGRVYNEQFF. CDR3 bases: TGTGCCAGCTCACCAAGGAGCGGGAGGGTTTACAATGAGCAGTTCTTC. This chain connects TRBV18 to TRBJ2-1; 10 bases match TRBD2. Germline loops: CDR1 KGHSH, CDR2 LQKENI. This CDR3 has 16 residues. The junction had 5 bases not matched to a gene; V was cut back by 2 bases and J by 4 bases. Full variable domain (rest looked up from reference TRBV18 and TRBJ2-1): NAGVMQNPRHLVRRRGQEARLRCSPMKGHSHVYWYRQLPEEGLKFMVYLQKENIIDESGMPKERFSAEFPKEGPSILRIQQVVRGDSAAYFCASSPRSGRVYNEQFFGPGTRLTVL.

This rearrangement joins TRBV6-4 to TRBJ1-2; 9 bases line up with TRBD1. The CDR3 runs to 15 residues. Germline V lookup: CDR1 MRHNA, CDR2 SNTAGT. V dropped 2 bases and J dropped 8; count of bases not matched to a gene: 9. The CDR3 sequence: CASSDRTGEFRGYTF. The CDR3 DNA reads TGTGCCAGCAGTGACCGGACAGGGGAGTTCCGCGGCTACACCTTC.

This chain connects TRBV19 to TRBJ2-5, with 8 bases identical to TRBD2. CDR1 LNHDA and CDR2 SQIVND come from the germline V gene (reference sequence). V gave up 6 bases and J gave up 5 bases; unmatched junction bases: 11. The CDR3 loop spans 15 amino acids. The CDR3, as DNA: TGTGCCAGTAGGATGACTAGCGCGACACCGGAGACCCAGTACTTC. Its protein product is CASRMTSATPETQYF.

The chain employs TRBV6-6 and TRBJ2-3; D is perhaps TRBD2 (7 bases). V lost 6 bases, J lost 2 bases, and 15 bases lay in between. The germline V gene has CDR1 MNHNY and CDR2 SVGAGI (reference sequence). The CDR3 runs 15 residues. CDR3 sequence: CASRRGGAVTDTQYF. In DNA form, the CDR3 reads TGTGCCAGCAGGCGAGGGGGGGCCGTCACAGATACGCAGTATTTT.

This chain connects TRBV21-1 to TRBJ1-1; whether TRBD1, the table's D call, matches the DNA was not checked. TRBV21-1 is a known pseudogene. The CDR3 is made up of 18 amino acids. CDR3 DNA: TGTGCCAGCCCGACAGGCTCGGTGGGTGGGAATGGAAACACTGAAGCTTTCTTT. Its translation is CASPTGSVGGNGNTEAFF.

The table lists this clone with many counts. J is TRBJ1-1 and V is TRBV4-1; a possible D gene is TRBD1 (5 bases). The germline V gene has CDR1 MGHRA and CDR2 YSYEKL. The CDR3 consists of 15 residues. Trimming removed 2 bases at V and 2 bases at J, with 12 bases between. The CDR3 sequence: CASSQTWTQNTEAFF. The DNA of the CDR3 is TGCGCCAGCAGCCAAACATGGACACAAAACACTGAAGCTTTCTTT.

The genes are TRBV21-1 and TRBJ1-2; the D call in the table, TRBD1, was not verified against the DNA. TRBV21-1 is listed as a pseudogene. The CDR3 is 13 amino acids. The CDR3, as DNA: TGTGCCAGCAGCAAAGCAGACAGGGGGGACTACACCTTC. Residues: CASSKADRGDYTF.

The rearrangement uses TRBV3-1 (or the pseudogene TRBV3-2) and TRBJ1-1; D is undetermined. The germline gives CDR1 LGHDT, CDR2 YNNKEL (reference sequence). Trimming shortened V by 4 bases and J by 2 bases, and 14 bases separated the two germline ends. This CDR3 spans 15 amino acids. CDR3 in amino acids: CASSRGTSLNTEAFF. The CDR3, as DNA: TGTGCCAGCAGCCGAGGAACCTCTCTTAACACTGAAGCTTTCTTT.

CDR3 bases: TGTGCCAGCAGTTGGACTAGCGGGGGGGGCACAGATACGCAGTATTTT. Protein sequence: CASSWTSGGGTDTQYF. V gene TRBV6-6 combines with J gene TRBJ2-3, with 15 bases fitting TRBD2. J was trimmed by 1 base and V by 4 bases; bases with no gene match: 0. Germline assignment: CDR1 MNHNY and CDR2 SVGAGI (reference sequence). The length of the CDR3 is 16 residues.

The chain is built from TRBV21-1 and TRBJ1-4; TRBD1 was called by the table and not checked on the DNA. TRBV21-1 is deemed a pseudogene. The CDR3 is 14 residues long. CDR3: CASSRTGWREKLFF. CDR3 sequence (DNA): TGTGCCAGCAGCAGAACAGGGTGGAGGGAAAAACTGTTTTTT.

This clone was seen only a few times. V usage is TRBV4-1 and J usage is TRBJ2-3; possible D gene TRBD1, 5 bases. This CDR3 is 16 amino acids long. Trimming stripped 4 bases from V and 1 base from J, with 15 bases between. Germline V gene lookup returns CDR1 MGHRA and CDR2 YSYEKL. The CDR3, as DNA: TGCGCCAGCAGCCCGAGACGGACACATGGCACAGATACGCAGTATTTT. Translating it yields CASSPRRTHGTDTQYF.

The rearrangement joins TRBV6-6 to TRBJ1-2; 7 bases are shared with TRBD1. V lost 0 bases and J lost 2; bases outside the gene matches: 6. CDR1 is MNHNY, CDR2 SVGAGI, per germline (reference sequence). This CDR3 contains 16 residues. CDR3 coding DNA: TGTGCCAGCAGTTACTCCGGGACAGAAGAAAACTATGGCTACACCTTC. Residues: CASSYSGTEENYGYTF.

This chain connects TRBV11-2 to TRBJ2-5, with 8 bases fitting TRBD2. The ends lost 3 bases at V and 6 bases at J; junction bases unmatched: 9. Germline V gives CDR1 SGHAT, CDR2 FQNNGV. This CDR3 comprises 15 residues. CDR3 bases: TGTGCCAGCAGCTTTAATCGGGGGGGCGGGCAGACCCAGTACTTC. It yields the protein CASSFNRGGGQTQYF.

The rearrangement links TRBV27 to TRBJ1-2; D is unclear. The CDR3 has 16 amino acids. Trimming removed 5 bases at V and 0 bases at J, with 16 bases between. Looked up from germline, CDR1 is MNHEY and CDR2 is SMNVEV (reference sequence). The CDR3 protein is CASSPSGPPPNYGYTF. The CDR3 DNA sequence: TGTGCCAGCAGTCCCAGCGGACCGCCACCTAACTATGGCTACACCTTC.

The chain employs TRBV5-1 and TRBJ2-1, with TRBD1 identical over 8 bases. The CDR3 extends over 17 amino acids. Germline V gene lookup returns CDR1 SGHRS and CDR2 YFSETQ. J was trimmed by 4 bases and V by 4 bases; bases with no gene match: 13. The CDR3 loop reads CASSPGFGQGRYNEQFF. CDR3 coding DNA: TGCGCCAGCAGCCCCGGCTTCGGACAGGGTCGGTACAATGAGCAGTTCTTC.

This chain uses TRBV6-1 with TRBJ1-3, with a tentative D call TRBD1 (6 bases). Trimming removed 4 bases from V and 0 bases from J, with 13 bases in between. There are 16 residues in the CDR3. Germline V lookup: CDR1 MNHNS, CDR2 SASEGT. The DNA for the CDR3 is TGTGCCAGCAGTGCTGGACAGCCTTACTCTGGAAACACCATATATTTT. It translates to CASSAGQPYSGNTIYF.

This clone was picked up one time. The chain uses TRBV10-2 and TRBJ2-2; 10 bases map to TRBD2. The V segment lost 6 bases and the J segment 7 bases; nucleotides outside the gene matches: 11. CDR1 is WSHSY and CDR2 is SAAADI in the germline V gene. CDR3 length: 16 residues. CDR3 sequence (DNA): TGCGCCAGCAGCGCCGGGGGAGCGGGGGGGGTCGGGGAGCTGTTTTTT. Its protein product is CASSAGGAGGVGELFF.